This record looks at one T cell receptor (beta chain) sequence and its context. Its target is not known. The data were produced by immunoSEQ multiplex PCR, yet TCRdb's version contains in-frame clones alone and is incomplete. This table has roughly 30,000 clones, roughly nine tenths appearing once. This record belongs to a study of T cells in tuberculosis. Study at large: IGRA-negative adolescents, IGRA-positive adolescents with latent tuberculosis and adults with active tuberculosis formed this South African cohort.

Notes on the study in general: Active tuberculosis cases were adults; controls were adolescents.

This sequence originates from a donor aged 10-29 years with latent tuberculosis or without tuberculosis infection. The specimen sequenced was PBMCs.

Here the CDR3 DNA reads TGTGCCAGCAGCGGATCCACCCAGGGGGCCACTAATGAAAAACTGTTTTTT. This encodes CASSGSTQGATNEKLFF. The chain employs TRBV7-9 and TRBJ1-4, with TRBD1 identical over 8 bases. V lost 5 bases and J lost 2; bases outside the gene matches: 10. CDR3 size: 17 residues. Germline assignment: CDR1 SEHNR and CDR2 FQNEAQ (reference sequence).